This T cell receptor (beta chain) was observed in a study of blood T cell repertoires in COVID-19. In the original analysis: By means of reference gene primer amplification, nucleated cell counts were estimated. Data came from immunoSEQ multiplex PCR; TCRdb stores just in-frame clones and leaves some out. V and J calls and clone size come straight from that table; D and trimming were deduced from the DNA. Here the sample spans approximately 280,000 clones, about nine tenths being singletons. Germline values: CDR1 MNHEY, CDR2 SMNVEV (reference sequence). The length of the CDR3 is 14 residues. V was shortened by 5 bases and J by 1 base, with 9 bases between the two germline ends.

What was sequenced was peripheral blood. This TCR came from a woman aged 55 to 70 with acute or convalescent COVID-19. J is TRBJ2-4 and V is TRBV27, with a tentative D call TRBD1 (5 bases). The CDR3 coding sequence is TGTGCCAGCAGTAGGGGTAGCGCCAAAAACATTCAGTACTTC. Translating gives CASSRGSAKNIQYF.